This T cell receptor beta chain was documented in a study of T cells in Graves' hyperthyroidism and ophthalmopathy. Germline V gene lookup returns CDR1 SNHLY and CDR2 FYNNEI. Deletions cut 7 bases from V and 5 bases from J, with 9 bases between. This CDR3 region has 12 residues. It was RNA transcripts that yielded the amplified TCR beta CDR3 regions. First-round RT-PCR with HTBI primers amplified the TCR CDR3 region. TCRdb itself ran the multiplex PCR reads through MiXCR, one entry per CDR3 protein. The sample shows fewer than 650,000 distinct CDR3 sequences, approximately 15% of them seen only once. In its sample, this clonotype was seen many times.

Sequenced material: blood. The chain uses TRBV2 and TRBJ1-5; perhaps TRBD1 as D (5 bases). This sequence was found in a woman in her 30s with Graves' hyperthyroidism that later progressed to Graves' ophthalmopathy. The CDR3 spells CASTMGDQPQHF. DNA for the CDR3: TGTGCCAGCACGATGGGGGATCAGCCCCAGCATTTT.